This record covers a single TCR beta chain. Antigen unknown. Synthetic templates analogous to TCR were spiked into all PCRs individually. Sequenced by immunoSEQ multiplex PCR; TCRdb stores in-frame clones only, minus some. The sample includes around 30,000 clones, around 87% of them seen just once. This sample is part of a study of PD-L1 blockade in urothelial cancer. Study context: It was at 3 weeks (second dose) and 6 weeks after treatment start that blood was analyzed. Study-level findings and limits: Durable-benefit cases showed more tumor-associated blood clone expansion at 3 weeks. TCR clonality was measured in pretreatment peripheral blood. Clonality below the median predicted better survival.

The germline gives CDR1 SGHRS, CDR2 YFSETQ. The CDR3 loop spans 16 amino acids. J lost 0 bases, V lost 0 bases, and 4 bases had no gene match. This chain links TRBV5-1 with TRBJ2-3; 7 nucleotides agree with TRBD2. Source: PBMCs, taken around atezolizumab (anti-PD-L1) treatment. The receptor comes from a man aged 45 to 65 with urothelial cancer. In DNA form, the CDR3 reads TGCGCCAGCAGCTTGGCGGCTAGCGGCAGCACAGATACGCAGTATTTT. This encodes CASSLAASGSTDTQYF.